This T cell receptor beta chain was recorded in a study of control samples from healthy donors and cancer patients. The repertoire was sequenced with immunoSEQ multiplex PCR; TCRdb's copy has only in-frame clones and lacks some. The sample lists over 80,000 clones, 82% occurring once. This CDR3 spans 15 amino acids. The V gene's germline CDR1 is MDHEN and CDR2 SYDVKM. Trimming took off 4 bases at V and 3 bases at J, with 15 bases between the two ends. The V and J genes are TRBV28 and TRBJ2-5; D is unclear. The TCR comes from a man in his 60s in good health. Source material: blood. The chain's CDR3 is CASSYYEWSKETQYF. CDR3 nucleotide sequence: TGTGCCAGCAGTTATTATGAGTGGTCGAAAGAGACCCAGTACTTC.